Below, 5 T cell receptor beta chains from the same sample are listed, as sequenced in a study of blood T cell repertoires in COVID-19. Sequencing used immunoSEQ multiplex PCR; TCRdb keeps in-frame clones, though not all of them. Of roughly 150,000 clones listed, over 70% are singletons. Sequenced: PBMCs or T cells enriched from blood (not recorded which). These receptors came from an older man who had been exposed to COVID-19.

V and J are TRBV5-1 and TRBJ2-3, with 8 bases lining up with TRBD2. Looked up from germline, CDR1 is SGHRS and CDR2 is YFSETQ. V was pared by 3 bases and J by 0 bases, with 6 bases of the junction left unmatched. The CDR3 runs 16 residues. The CDR3 is CASSYFPSGSTDTQYF. CDR3 DNA sequence: TGCGCCAGCAGCTATTTCCCTAGCGGGAGCACAGATACGCAGTATTTT.

The rearrangement links TRBV5-4 to TRBJ1-2; D call uncertain. Per germline, CDR1 SGHNT and CDR2 YYREEE (reference sequence). This CDR3 comprises 18 residues. The V and J ends lost 0 bases and 4 bases respectively, with 22 bases between them. CDR3 loop: CASSLGLSGFLRSYGYTF. The CDR3 DNA sequence: TGTGCCAGCAGCTTGGGATTATCGGGGTTTCTTAGGTCCTATGGCTACACCTTC.

V gene TRBV11-2 combines with J gene TRBJ1-2; a possible D gene is TRBD1 (6 bases). The V end lost 5 bases, the J end lost 8 bases, and 15 bases lay between the germline ends. The germline CDR1 and CDR2 sequences are SGHAT and FQNNGV. This CDR3 contains 13 residues. The CDR3 spells CASSLQGREGYTF. In nucleotides, the CDR3 is TGTGCCAGCAGCCTCCAGGGGCGGGAGGGCTACACCTTC.

The chain couples TRBV27 to TRBJ2-5, with a weak D call TRBD2 (6 bases). Germline CDR1 is MNHEY and CDR2 is SMNVEV (reference sequence). The V end was cut by 6 bases, the J end by 4 bases, with 24 bases between. CDR3 length: 17 residues. Written as DNA, the CDR3 is TGTGCCAGCAGCCGGGCCGGATCAACTAGCATCCGAGAGACCCAGTACTTC. It translates to CASSRAGSTSIRETQYF.

The rearrangement links TRBV6-5 to TRBJ2-7; TRBD1 aligns across 9 bases. With 0 bases clipped from V and 3 bases from J, the junction kept 0 bases outside the gene matches. Germline loops: CDR1 MNHEY, CDR2 SVGAGI. The CDR3 contains 14 residues. This chain's CDR3 is CASSYSDRGYEQYF. Written as DNA, the CDR3 is TGTGCCAGCAGTTACTCGGACAGGGGCTACGAGCAGTACTTC.